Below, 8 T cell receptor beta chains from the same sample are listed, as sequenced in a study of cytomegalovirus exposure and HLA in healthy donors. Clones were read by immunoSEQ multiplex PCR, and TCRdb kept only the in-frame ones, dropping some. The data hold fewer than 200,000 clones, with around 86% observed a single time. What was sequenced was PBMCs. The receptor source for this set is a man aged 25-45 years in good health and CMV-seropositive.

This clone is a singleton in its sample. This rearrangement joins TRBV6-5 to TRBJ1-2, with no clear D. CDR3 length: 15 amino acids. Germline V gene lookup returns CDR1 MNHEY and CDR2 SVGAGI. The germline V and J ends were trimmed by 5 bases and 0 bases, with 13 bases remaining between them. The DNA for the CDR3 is TGTGCCAGCAGTCCCCAAACAGTTCCTAACTATGGCTACACCTTC. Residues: CASSPQTVPNYGYTF.

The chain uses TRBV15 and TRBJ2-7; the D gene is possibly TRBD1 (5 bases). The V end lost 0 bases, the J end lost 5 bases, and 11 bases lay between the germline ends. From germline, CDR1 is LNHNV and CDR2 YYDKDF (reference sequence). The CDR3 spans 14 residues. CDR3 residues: CATSRDWAGNEQYF. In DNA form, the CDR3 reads TGTGCCACCAGCAGAGATTGGGCAGGGAACGAGCAGTACTTC.

CDR3 loop: CASSPGQYDSPLHF. CDR3 in DNA: TGTGCCAGCAGCCCCGGACAGTATGATTCACCCCTCCACTTT. The gene calls are TRBV11-3 and TRBJ1-6, with a weak D call TRBD1 (6 bases). V dropped 5 bases and J dropped 8 bases, with 13 bases sitting between them. Germline loops: CDR1 SGHNT, CDR2 YENEEA. The CDR3 is 14 amino acids.

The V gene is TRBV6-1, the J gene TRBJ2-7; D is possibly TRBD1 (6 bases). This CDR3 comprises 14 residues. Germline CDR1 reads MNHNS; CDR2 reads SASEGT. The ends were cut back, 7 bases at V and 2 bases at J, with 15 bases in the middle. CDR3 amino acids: CASMFRTEPYEQYF. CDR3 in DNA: TGTGCCAGCATGTTCCGGACAGAACCCTACGAGCAGTACTTC.

Here the CDR3 reads CASSGGTSSYEQYF. CDR3 sequence (DNA): TGTGCCAGTAGTGGAGGCACCAGCTCCTACGAGCAGTACTTC. The V gene is TRBV19, the J gene TRBJ2-7, with D possibly TRBD2 on 5 matching bases. This CDR3 spans 14 amino acids. Germline V gives CDR1 LNHDA, CDR2 SQIVND (reference sequence). V lost 5 bases, J lost 0 bases, and 11 bases lay in between.

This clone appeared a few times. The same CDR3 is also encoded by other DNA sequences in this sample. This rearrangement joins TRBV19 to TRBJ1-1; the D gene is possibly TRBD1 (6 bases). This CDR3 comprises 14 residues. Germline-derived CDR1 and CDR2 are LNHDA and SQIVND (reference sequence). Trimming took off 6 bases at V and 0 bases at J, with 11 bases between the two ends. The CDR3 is CASSLQGLNTEAFF. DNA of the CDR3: TGTGCCAGTAGCCTACAGGGATTGAACACTGAAGCTTTCTTT.

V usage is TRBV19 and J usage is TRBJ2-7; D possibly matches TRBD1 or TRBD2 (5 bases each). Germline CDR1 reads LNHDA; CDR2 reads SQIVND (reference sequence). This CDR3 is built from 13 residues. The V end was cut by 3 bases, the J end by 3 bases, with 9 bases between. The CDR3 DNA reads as TGTGCCAGTAGTATTGGGGCGGGCTACGAGCAGTACTTC. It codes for CASSIGAGYEQYF.

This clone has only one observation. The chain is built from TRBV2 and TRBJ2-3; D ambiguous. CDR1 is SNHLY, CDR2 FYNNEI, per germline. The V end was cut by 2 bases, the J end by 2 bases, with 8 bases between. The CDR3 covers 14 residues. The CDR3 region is CASSEFGLTDTQYF. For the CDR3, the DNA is TGTGCCAGCAGTGAATTTGGCCTCACAGATACGCAGTATTTT.